One and the same sample provided the 11 T cell receptor beta chains below, sequenced in a study of response to subunit inactivated influenza vaccine. Using its own MiXCR run on the RT-PCR reads, TCRdb lists one record per CDR3 protein. The sample consists of more than 250,000 distinct CDR3 sequences, roughly 22% of them appearing once. Sequenced here: PBMCs from blood, sampled about 20 months after vaccination. Receptors originate from a man aged 50-75 years who received an inactivated influenza vaccine.

The chain links TRBV20-1 to TRBJ1-5; a possible D gene is TRBD1 (5 bases). Per germline, CDR1 DFQATT and CDR2 SNEGSKA (reference sequence). This CDR3 comprises 18 residues. Trimming cost V 3 bases and J 2 bases, with 23 bases left between them. The CDR3 here is CSASPLRTSRLGNQPQHF. CDR3 in DNA: TGCAGTGCTAGCCCACTACGGACAAGCCGGCTAGGCAATCAGCCCCAGCATTTT.

This clonotype turned up a few times. The chain recombines TRBV5-1 with TRBJ1-3; D unresolved. Trimming shortened V by 1 base and J by 1 base, and 12 bases separated the two germline ends. The CDR3 consists of 16 residues. Germline V CDR1 and CDR2: SGHRS, YFSETQ. This CDR3 reads CASSLSLTGSGNTIYF. The CDR3 region has the DNA TGCGCCAGCAGCTTGTCGCTGACCGGTTCTGGAAACACCATATATTTT.

This sequence joins TRBV24-1 and TRBJ2-1; 8 positions match TRBD2. The J segment lost 8 bases and the V segment lost 6 bases, leaving 8 bases of the junction unmatched. The CDR3 sequence is 14 residues long. The germline V gene has CDR1 KGHDR and CDR2 SFDVKD. In nucleotides, the CDR3 is TGTGCCACCAGTCCACTAGCGGATGGGTATGAGCAGTTCTTC. Protein: CATSPLADGYEQFF.

The table lists this clonotype with a few counts. The chain uses TRBV9 and TRBJ2-2, with TRBD2 matching 13 bases. The CDR3 is 17 amino acids. From germline, CDR1 is SGDLS and CDR2 YYNGEE. J was trimmed by 4 bases and V by 3 bases; bases with no gene match: 6. DNA for the CDR3: TGTGCCAGCAGCGCCGGACTAGCGGGAGAGGGCACCGGGGAGCTGTTTTTT. Its protein is CASSAGLAGEGTGELFF.

The V and J genes are TRBV4-3 and TRBJ2-2; D ambiguous. Trimming shortened V by 2 bases and J by 4 bases, and 11 bases separated the two germline ends. The length of the CDR3 is 15 residues. CDR1 LGHNA and CDR2 YSLEER come from the germline V gene. CDR3 sequence (DNA): TGCGCCAGCAGCCAAAATAGGGAAAGCACCGGGGAGCTGTTTTTT. Translating gives CASSQNRESTGELFF.

The genes are TRBV4-1 and TRBJ2-7; a possible D gene is TRBD1 (6 bases). The ends were cut back, 2 bases at V and 1 base at J, with 12 bases in the middle. The germline CDR1 and CDR2 sequences are MGHRA and YSYEKL. This CDR3 comprises 15 residues. DNA for the CDR3: TGCGCCAGCAGCCAATTCACTACAGGGTCCTACGAGCAGTACTTC. Translated, it gives CASSQFTTGSYEQYF.

This chain uses TRBV25-1 with TRBJ1-2, with no clear D. CDR3 size: 14 residues. Germline values: CDR1 MGHDK, CDR2 SYGVNS. V was clipped by 1 base and J by 1 base, with 7 bases between them. The CDR3 region is CASSESGDNYGYTF. Written as DNA, the CDR3 is TGTGCCAGCAGTGAATCGGGAGATAACTATGGCTACACCTTC.

This clonotype was counted only a few times. The V and J genes are TRBV21-1 and TRBJ1-1. TRBV21-1 is a pseudogene. The CDR3 contains 16 residues. CDR3 coding DNA: TGTGCCAGCAGCAAAGGGTCGAGGGTCCCCAACACTGAAGCTTTCTTT. Its protein product is CASSKGSRVPNTEAFF.

The CDR3 sequence is CASSFSQQSNEQFF. The DNA for the CDR3 is TGTGCCAGCAGCTTCAGCCAACAATCAAATGAGCAGTTCTTC. This chain connects TRBV7-2 to TRBJ2-1, with D unresolved. V lost 3 bases to trimming and J lost 7 bases, with 13 bases between them. CDR3 length: 14 residues. Per germline, CDR1 SGHTA and CDR2 FQGNSA.

This clonotype was picked up a small number of times. The V and J genes are TRBV5-1 and TRBJ2-3, with D possibly matching TRBD1 (5 bases). This CDR3 spans 14 amino acids. Germline CDR1 and CDR2: SGHRS and YFSETQ. Trimming removed 0 bases at V and 4 bases at J, with 9 bases between. This CDR3 reads CASSLVQGSDTQYF. As DNA, the CDR3 is TGCGCCAGCAGCTTGGTTCAGGGTTCAGATACGCAGTATTTT.

This clonotype was counted a few times. The chain is built from TRBV6-2 or TRBV6-3 and TRBJ2-2; possibly TRBD1 for D (6 bases). Germline V gives CDR1 MNHEY, CDR2 SVGEGT. Trimming took 5 bases from V and 5 from J, leaving 9 bases between them. The CDR3 is made up of 13 amino acids. CDR3 region: CASSNRETGELFF. DNA of the CDR3: TGTGCCAGCAGTAACAGGGAGACCGGGGAGCTGTTTTTT.